The 16 T cell receptor beta chains in this list originate from one sample, sequenced in a study of cytomegalovirus exposure and HLA in healthy donors. The protocol was immunoSEQ multiplex PCR, while the TCRdb copy is restricted to in-frame clones and leaves out a portion. The top ten clones hold 11% to 15% of a sample with 200,000 to 250,000 clones, over 80% of them seen once. Material for sequencing was PBMCs. The receptors come from a woman in her 30s in good health and CMV-seropositive.

V is TRBV5-1 and J is TRBJ1-4, with TRBD1 identical over 9 bases. The CDR3 totals 14 residues. Germline CDR1 SGHRS, CDR2 YFSETQ. The V and J ends lost 5 bases and 5 bases, in that order; junction bases with no gene match: 4. CDR3 region: CASRPGTGNEKLFF. CDR3 coding DNA: TGCGCCAGCAGGCCCGGGACAGGGAATGAAAAACTGTTTTTT.

This chain joins TRBV21-1 and TRBJ1-2; TRBD1, the D gene given by the table, was not confirmed from the DNA. TRBV21-1 is deemed a pseudogene. The CDR3 has 17 amino acids. The CDR3 DNA sequence: TGTGCCAGCAGCACCACCGGCGACATCGACCCTAACTATGGCTACACCTTC. As protein: CASSTTGDIDPNYGYTF.

With respect to this clone: The junction and the germline gene differ at one end; a read error may be behind it. V gene TRBV11-3 combines with J gene TRBJ2-5; a weak D match, TRBD2 (5 bases). The CDR3 is 8 residues long. Germline V lookup: CDR1 SGHNT, CDR2 YENEEA. The chain's CDR3 is CATGILDF. The CDR3 DNA sequence: TGTGCCACCGGGATTTTAGACTTC.

J is TRBJ2-7 and V is TRBV13, with 12 bases identical to TRBD1. Germline CDR1 and CDR2: PRHDT and FYEKMQ (reference sequence). The J segment lost 6 bases and the V segment lost 5 bases, leaving 8 bases of the junction unmatched. The length of the CDR3 is 15 residues. In DNA form, the CDR3 reads TGTGCCAGCAGCCGAAAAGGGACAGGGGGCCTCGAGCAGTACTTC. Translating it yields CASSRKGTGGLEQYF.

This rearrangement joins TRBV6-6 to TRBJ1-1; 8 bases map to TRBD1. Trimming took 8 bases from V and 5 from J; bases not matched to a gene: 7. The germline V gene encodes CDR1 MNHNY and CDR2 SVGAGI (reference sequence). The CDR3 spans 13 residues. The chain's CDR3 is CASSGQGETEAFF. For the CDR3, the DNA is TGTGCCAGCTCCGGACAGGGCGAGACTGAAGCTTTCTTT.

The sample holds one count of this clone. The rearrangement joins TRBV6-1 to TRBJ2-1; D gene unclear. Trimming shortened V by 3 bases and J by 0 bases, and 12 bases separated the two germline ends. CDR1 is MNHNS and CDR2 is SASEGT in the germline V gene. CDR3 length: 16 residues. The CDR3: CASSDLRQSSYNEQFF. In DNA, the CDR3 is TGTGCCAGCAGTGATCTTCGGCAAAGCTCCTACAATGAGCAGTTCTTC.

This sequence joins TRBV10-2 and TRBJ2-7; 11 positions agree with TRBD2. The CDR3 has 15 amino acids. The V and J ends lost 5 bases and 0 bases, in that order; junction bases with no gene match: 3. Germline loops: CDR1 WSHSY, CDR2 SAAADI. This CDR3 reads CASSTTSGSSYEQYF. CDR3 sequence (DNA): TGCGCCAGCAGTACTACTAGCGGGAGCTCCTACGAGCAGTACTTC.

The chain carries TRBV18 and TRBJ2-3; maybe TRBD1 (6 bases). The germline gives CDR1 KGHSH, CDR2 LQKENI. Trimming took off 3 bases at V and 1 base at J, with 11 bases between the two ends. The CDR3 is made up of 15 amino acids. CDR3 sequence reads: CASSPRDTGTDTQYF. CDR3 DNA: TGTGCCAGCTCACCCCGGGACACGGGCACAGATACGCAGTATTTT.

The chain links TRBV10-1 to TRBJ2-7; D ambiguous. Germline V CDR1 and CDR2: WNHNN, SYGVQD (reference sequence). The germline V and J ends were trimmed by 6 bases and 3 bases, with 12 bases remaining between them. This CDR3 region has 13 residues. This chain's CDR3 is CASSETGDYEQYF. CDR3 bases: TGCGCCAGCAGCGAGACGGGTGACTACGAGCAGTACTTC.

The gene calls are TRBV7-8 and TRBJ2-7; D is uncertain. There are 13 residues in the CDR3. Trimming stripped 2 bases from V and 2 bases from J, with 7 bases between. Germline CDR1 and CDR2: SGHVS and FQNEAQ. CDR3 bases: TGTGCCAGCAGCTTAAACGGACCCTACGAGCAGTACTTC. The encoded protein is CASSLNGPYEQYF.

The chain uses TRBV7-2 and TRBJ1-1; D remains ambiguous. The CDR3 runs to 14 residues. Deletions cut 5 bases from V and 1 base from J, with 11 bases between. The germline V gene encodes CDR1 SGHTA and CDR2 FQGNSA. CDR3 DNA sequence: TGTGCCAGCAGCCCCGAACAATCGAACACTGAAGCTTTCTTT. This sequence encodes CASSPEQSNTEAFF. The variable domain in full, completed from reference TRBV7-2 and TRBJ1-1, reads GAGVSQSPSNKVTEKGKDVELRCDPISGHTALYWYRQSLGQGLEFLIYFQGNSAPDKSGLPSDRFSAERTGGSVSTLTIQRTQQEDSAVYLCASSPEQSNTEAFFGQGTRLTVV.

The V and J genes are TRBV25-1 and TRBJ2-5; 7 bases line up with TRBD1. CDR3 size: 15 residues. The V gene end was trimmed by 9 bases and the J gene end by 5 bases; junction bases not matched to a gene: 15. The germline V gene has CDR1 MGHDK and CDR2 SYGVNS. The CDR3 loop is CASSSRQGTQETQYF. CDR3 nucleotides: TGTGCCAGTTCTTCGCGACAGGGAACGCAGGAGACCCAGTACTTC.

This clone appeared once. V gene TRBV28 combines with J gene TRBJ2-1; 10 bases align to TRBD2. CDR1 is MDHEN, CDR2 SYDVKM, per germline. The ends lost 5 bases at V and 6 bases at J; junction bases unmatched: 13. The CDR3 runs 17 residues. The CDR3 sequence: CASSPPRAGGPRNEQFF. The CDR3 bases are TGTGCCAGCAGTCCCCCCAGAGCGGGAGGGCCTCGCAATGAGCAGTTCTTC.

The chain joins TRBV5-1 to TRBJ2-7; D might be TRBD2 (7 bases). The CDR3 length is 17 residues. Germline CDR1 reads SGHRS; CDR2 reads YFSETQ. Trimming left V 5 bases short and J 0 bases short, with 21 bases between. CDR3 protein: CASSVVGASGSSYEQYF. CDR3 in DNA: TGCGCCAGCAGTGTGGTGGGGGCTAGCGGAAGCTCCTACGAGCAGTACTTC.

The J gene is TRBJ1-2, the V gene TRBV7-9; D call uncertain. V shed 3 bases and J shed 8 bases, with 16 bases lying between them. Germline assignment: CDR1 SEHNR and CDR2 FQNEAQ (reference sequence). The CDR3 is made up of 14 amino acids. The CDR3 DNA reads as TGTGCCAGCAGCTTGGAGGGCCTCTACGGCGGCTACACCTTC. It codes for CASSLEGLYGGYTF.

This chain uses TRBV6-5 with TRBJ1-2, with D possibly matching TRBD1 (6 bases). Trimming took 7 bases from V and 7 from J, leaving 16 bases between them. The CDR3 is made up of 13 amino acids. Germline loops: CDR1 MNHEY, CDR2 SVGAGI. The CDR3 sequence: CASKQQGVGGYTF. The CDR3 nucleotides are TGTGCCAGCAAACAACAGGGCGTGGGTGGCTACACCTTC.